What follows describes a single T cell receptor (beta chain). Original processing notes: Reference gene primer amplification gave nucleated cell count estimates. Produced via immunoSEQ multiplex PCR; TCRdb's table is partial and in-frame only. Clone size and V and J calls were adopted from that table, with D and trimming inferred from the DNA. The top ten hold more than 15% of the sample, which has approximately 300,000 clones, 80% to 85% seen once. This sample was taken from a study of blood T cell repertoires in COVID-19. Study information: The cDNA or gDNA used as material had been derived from T cells, B-cell-depleted T cells, or PBMCs.

The length of the CDR3 is 15 residues. Per the germline V gene, CDR1 is SGHTA and CDR2 is FQGNSA. The ends lost 5 bases at V and 11 bases at J; junction bases unmatched: 11. The rearrangement links TRBV7-2 to TRBJ2-5; TRBD2 agrees at 13 bases. The source is a person aged 70 to 80 with COVID-19, enrolled during active disease. The sample consisted of peripheral blood. The CDR3 DNA reads TGTGCCAGCAGCCCAGTCCGACTAGCGGGGGGTCCTCAGTACTTC. It codes for CASSPVRLAGGPQYF.